This T cell receptor beta chain was recorded in a study of T cell responses to AZD1222 COVID-19 vaccine. The repertoire was sequenced with immunoSEQ multiplex PCR; TCRdb's copy has only in-frame clones and lacks some. The data show 150,000 to 200,000 clones, about 92% seen once. In regard to this clone: Antigen unknown.

Study conclusions and caveats: Only a handful of AZD1222 recipients, six or seven in all, had baseline seropositivity. With dominance at 160-218 and 743-854, vaccine-associated CD4 TCRs spanned spike.

V was trimmed by 4 bases and J by 11 bases, leaving 18 bases between them. The length of the CDR3 is 13 residues. Germline V CDR1 and CDR2: SGHRS, YFSETQ. The genes are TRBV5-1 and TRBJ1-1; D uncertain. The clonotype originates from an adult in good health. The starting material was peripheral blood, obtained on day 0 of AZD1222 vaccination. The CDR3: CASSPPAVAFAFF. Written as DNA, the CDR3 is TGCGCCAGCAGCCCGCCGGCCGTCGCGTTTGCTTTCTTT.